This TCR beta chain was recovered during a study of cytomegalovirus exposure and HLA in healthy donors. Study observations and caveats: One variant, a missense change in DCLRE1C, was linked in a later analysis to TCR beta V- and J-gene trimming.

Despite likely unrecorded immune exposures, the donors were nominally healthy at the time of sampling. V was cut by 1 base and J by 6 bases, with 19 bases left in between. Germline V CDR1 and CDR2: MGHRA, YSYEKL. There are 18 residues in the CDR3. The PCR employed 60 Vbeta primers together with 13 Jbeta primers. Clones were sequenced by immunoSEQ multiplex PCR, and TCRdb holds only the in-frame ones, with some missing. The table lists just over 150,000 clones, approximately 78% of them singletons. About this clone itself: What it binds is not known.

Sequences were obtained from PBMCs. The V and J genes are TRBV4-1 and TRBJ1-6, with a weak D call TRBD1 (6 bases). The receptor's source is a middle-aged woman in good health and CMV-seronegative. CDR3 nucleotide sequence: TGCGCCAGCAGCCAAGTACTTAGTAAGGCAGGGGTTAATTCACCCCTCCACTTT. The encoded protein is CASSQVLSKAGVNSPLHF.